The 11 T cell receptor beta chains below come from one sample, sequenced in a study of early stage breast cancer tumors. Clones were read by immunoSEQ multiplex PCR, and TCRdb kept only the in-frame ones, dropping some. In the table there are around 48,000 clones, over 80% of which are singletons. What was sequenced was blood. All receptors derive from a person between 70 and 80 years old with breast cancer.

In DNA, the CDR3 is TGTGCCAGCAGCTTAAGAGGAACAGGGGCTTTCCTCGATGAGCAGTTCTTC. It translates to CASSLRGTGAFLDEQFF. This chain uses TRBV7-6 with TRBJ2-1; 7 bases map to TRBD1. V was clipped by 2 bases and J by 8 bases; unmatched bases: 15. Germline loops: CDR1 SGHVS, CDR2 FNYEAQ. The CDR3 contains 17 residues.

CDR3 sequence reads: CASSGGLTNTGELFF. CDR3 DNA sequence: TGCGCCAGCAGCGGGGGACTAACAAACACCGGGGAGCTGTTTTTT. The chain joins TRBV4-1 to TRBJ2-2, with 7 positions matching TRBD2. This CDR3 is built from 15 residues. V shed 5 bases, J shed 2 bases, and the junction held 5 bases outside the gene matches. The V gene's germline CDR1 is MGHRA and CDR2 YSYEKL.

The rearrangement uses TRBV4-3 and TRBJ1-4, with TRBD1 matching 7 bases. The J segment lost 5 bases and the V segment lost 2 bases, leaving 11 bases of the junction unmatched. From germline, CDR1 is LGHNA and CDR2 YSLEER. CDR3 length equals 17 residues. The CDR3 region is CASSQRWGTERNEKLFF. The CDR3 nucleotides read TGCGCCAGCAGCCAAAGATGGGGGACAGAGAGAAATGAAAAACTGTTTTTT.

V is TRBV5-4 and J is TRBJ2-3; 8 bases are shared with TRBD2. The CDR3 consists of 15 residues. Losses at the gene ends were 3 bases for V and 4 bases for J; bases not matched to a gene: 7. The germline V gene has CDR1 SGHNT and CDR2 YYREEE (reference sequence). For the CDR3, the DNA is TGTGCCAGCAGCTCGGGACTAGTCCGTTCAGATACGCAGTATTTT. It encodes CASSSGLVRSDTQYF.

The chain recombines TRBV30 with TRBJ1-5; 9 bases are a match to TRBD1. From germline, CDR1 is GTSNPN and CDR2 SVGIG (reference sequence). With V trimmed by 6 bases and J by 2 bases, 2 bases remained unmatched. The CDR3 contains 13 residues. The CDR3 DNA sequence: TGTGCCTGCCGGGACAGGGGCAATCAGCCCCAGCATTTT. This encodes CACRDRGNQPQHF.

This clone was seen once. The chain uses TRBV18 and TRBJ1-2; D ambiguous. Per germline, CDR1 KGHSH and CDR2 LQKENI. CDR3 length: 16 residues. V was trimmed by 1 base and J by 0 bases, leaving 12 bases between them. The chain's CDR3 is CASSPLVWPSNYGYTF. Written as DNA, the CDR3 is TGTGCCAGCTCACCACTTGTATGGCCGTCTAACTATGGCTACACCTTC.

The rearrangement joins TRBV5-5 to TRBJ1-6; 7 bases map to TRBD1. Per germline, CDR1 SGHKS and CDR2 YYEKEE (reference sequence). After removal of 3 bases from V and 8 bases from J, the junction contained 5 bases not matched to a gene. There are 14 residues in the CDR3. CDR3 DNA: TGTGCCAGCAGCTCCGGGACAGCGGATTCACCCCTCCACTTT. Its translation: CASSSGTADSPLHF.

V is TRBV6-6 and J is TRBJ2-3, with D tentatively TRBD1 (6 bases). This CDR3 comprises 14 residues. Trimming removed 6 bases from V and 2 bases from J, with 12 bases in between. Germline CDR1 MNHNY, CDR2 SVGAGI (reference sequence). CDR3 loop: CASRFTGPTDTQYF. The CDR3 DNA sequence: TGTGCCAGCAGGTTTACAGGGCCCACAGATACGCAGTATTTT.

CDR3 region: CASSLGTGGTEAFF. In nucleotides, the CDR3 is TGTGCCAGTAGTCTCGGGACAGGGGGAACTGAAGCTTTCTTT. The chain joins TRBV19 to TRBJ1-1; 11 bases align to TRBD1. There are 14 residues in the CDR3. V shed 5 bases and J 5 bases; nucleotides not matched to a gene: 4. CDR1 and CDR2 (germline): LNHDA, SQIVND (reference sequence). Together with reference TRBV19 and TRBJ1-1, the CDR3 gives the full variable domain: DGGITQSPKYLFRKEGQNVTLSCEQNLNHDAMYWYRQDPGQGLRLIYYSQIVNDFQKGDIAEGYSVSREKKESFPLTVTSAQKNPTAFYLCASSLGTGGTEAFFGQGTRLTVV.

CDR3 DNA sequence: TGTGCCAGCAGCCCATCAGGCACTGAAGCTTTCTTT. This translates into CASSPSGTEAFF. This chain joins TRBV9 and TRBJ1-1; D unresolved. Germline V CDR1 and CDR2: SGDLS, YYNGEE. The CDR3 runs to 12 residues. With 4 bases removed from V and 4 bases from J, the gap between germline ends came to 8 bases.

The J gene is TRBJ2-5, the V gene TRBV7-9; 9 nucleotides line up with TRBD2. This CDR3 has 18 amino acids. Germline lookup yields CDR1 SEHNR and CDR2 FQNEAQ (reference sequence). The junction had 12 bases not matched to a gene; V was cut back by 3 bases and J by 1 base. CDR3 in DNA: TGTGCCAGCAGCTTGATGGCGGGGGGGCCCATCCGCCAAGAGACCCAGTACTTC. Translated: CASSLMAGGPIRQETQYF.